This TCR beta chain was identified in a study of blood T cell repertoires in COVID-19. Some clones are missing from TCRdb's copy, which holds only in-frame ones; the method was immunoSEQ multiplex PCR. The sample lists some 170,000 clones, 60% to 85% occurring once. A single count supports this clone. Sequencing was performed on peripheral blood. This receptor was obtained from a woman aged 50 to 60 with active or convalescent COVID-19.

CDR3 protein: CASSPTPLAGPSYEQYF. CDR3 coding DNA: TGCGCCAGCAGCCCAACCCCGCTAGCGGGGCCCTCCTACGAGCAGTACTTC. The gene calls are TRBV4-3 and TRBJ2-7, with 9 bases aligning to TRBD2. CDR1 and CDR2 (germline): LGHNA, YSLEER. This CDR3 comprises 17 residues. J lost 0 bases, V lost 4 bases, and 10 bases had no gene match.